Listed below are T cell receptor beta chains from one sample, sequenced in a study of blood T cell repertoires in COVID-19. The assay was immunoSEQ multiplex PCR, and TCRdb's table has in-frame clones only and misses some. The sample carries about 160,000 clones, approximately 86% recorded once. The specimen was PBMCs or T cells enriched from blood (not recorded which). These receptors all stem from a man aged 60-69 years who had recovered from COVID-19. CDR3s include the opening cysteine and the closing phenylalanine or tryptophan. The order of the fields is J gene, D gene, V gene, CDR3 protein, CDR3 DNA. D genes are given only for firm matches.

j_call: TRBJ1-5
d_call: -
v_call: TRBV6-8
cdr3_aa: CASSYSKQFNQPQHF
cdr3_nt: TGTGCCAGCAGTTACTCCAAACAGTTTAATCAGCCCCAGCATTTT

j_call: TRBJ1-3
d_call: -
v_call: TRBV2
cdr3_aa: CASVGGAAGNTIYF
cdr3_nt: TGTGCCAGCGTGGGGGGGGCGGCCGGAAACACCATATATTTT

j_call: TRBJ2-1
d_call: -
v_call: TRBV18
cdr3_aa: CASSPPVEAVFDEQFF
cdr3_nt: TGTGCCAGCTCACCACCGGTCGAGGCAGTTTTCGATGAGCAGTTCTTC

j_call: TRBJ2-5
d_call: TRBD2
v_call: TRBV18
cdr3_aa: CASSPTSGGTQETQYF
cdr3_nt: TGTGCCAGCTCACCAACTAGCGGGGGGACACAAGAGACCCAGTACTTC

j_call: TRBJ2-1
d_call: -
v_call: TRBV7-3
cdr3_aa: CASSLAGLHNEQFF
cdr3_nt: TGTGCCAGCAGCTTAGCGGGATTACACAATGAGCAGTTCTTC

j_call: TRBJ2-3
d_call: TRBD2
v_call: TRBV18
cdr3_aa: CASSPLTQTGTSGSDTQYF
cdr3_nt: TGTGCCAGCTCACCACTAACGCAAACCGGAACTAGCGGGTCTGATACGCAGTATTTT

j_call: TRBJ2-7
d_call: -
v_call: TRBV7-9
cdr3_aa: CASSARSGREGGEQYF
cdr3_nt: TGTGCCAGCAGCGCCCGGTCGGGCAGGGAAGGCGGCGAGCAGTACTTC

j_call: TRBJ1-5
d_call: -
v_call: TRBV2
cdr3_aa: CASSIQIAGNQPQHF
cdr3_nt: TGTGCCAGCAGCATACAGATAGCGGGCAATCAGCCCCAGCATTTT

j_call: TRBJ2-1
d_call: -
v_call: TRBV7-8
cdr3_aa: CASSLTTASGTGNEQFF
cdr3_nt: TGTGCCAGCAGCCTGACGACTGCGAGCGGGACAGGCAATGAGCAGTTCTTC

j_call: TRBJ2-1
d_call: -
v_call: TRBV6-5
cdr3_aa: CASQTYNEQFF
cdr3_nt: TGTGCCAGTCAAACCTACAATGAGCAGTTCTTC

j_call: TRBJ2-3
d_call: -
v_call: TRBV19
cdr3_aa: CASSMGPPTDTQYF
cdr3_nt: TGTGCCAGTAGTATGGGGCCTCCCACAGATACGCAGTATTTT

j_call: TRBJ1-3
d_call: TRBD1
v_call: TRBV5-5
cdr3_aa: CASRIGQGAGNTIYF
cdr3_nt: TGTGCCAGCAGGATTGGACAGGGAGCTGGAAACACCATATATTTT

j_call: TRBJ2-5
d_call: TRBD2
v_call: TRBV3-1/TRBV3-2
cdr3_aa: CASSQGGGGPGATQYF
cdr3_nt: TGTGCCAGCAGCCAAGGAGGCGGGGGACCTGGTGCGACCCAGTACTTC

j_call: TRBJ1-1
d_call: -
v_call: TRBV5-5
cdr3_aa: CASSPAGAGWNTEAFF
cdr3_nt: TGTGCCAGCAGTCCGGCCGGCGCGGGGTGGAACACTGAAGCTTTCTTT

j_call: TRBJ1-5
d_call: -
v_call: TRBV19
cdr3_aa: CASSPYLGPQHF
cdr3_nt: TGTGCCAGTAGTCCCTACCTAGGGCCCCAGCATTTT

j_call: TRBJ1-4
d_call: -
v_call: TRBV4-2
cdr3_aa: CASSQVSQGINEKLFF
cdr3_nt: TGTGCCAGCAGCCAAGTCTCACAGGGAATTAATGAAAAACTGTTTTTT

j_call: TRBJ1-1
d_call: -
v_call: TRBV2
cdr3_aa: CASSERGTAFF
cdr3_nt: TGTGCCAGCAGTGAAAGGGGGACGGCTTTCTTT